A selection of T cell receptor beta chains follows, all from one sample in a study of T cell responses to AZD1222 COVID-19 vaccine. Assay: immunoSEQ multiplex PCR; the TCRdb copy retains only in-frame clones and omits some. This sample has around 100,000 clones, with 70% to 90% found just once. The material was peripheral blood, obtained 28 days after the second AZD1222 dose. These receptors originate from an adult who received the AZD1222 COVID-19 vaccine. Both conserved end residues are part of each CDR3. Fields, in order: J gene, V gene, CDR3 protein.

>TRBJ2-5|TRBV7-2
CASSPSGSSQETQYF
>TRBJ1-2|TRBV28
CASSPRGAPLLYGYTF
>TRBJ2-5|TRBV28
CASSLPISGLQETQYF
>TRBJ1-4|TRBV9
CASSAGGVFNEKLFF
>TRBJ2-7|TRBV25-1
CASSDLDRETYEQYF
>TRBJ2-7|TRBV7-2
CASSLQGAYEQYF
>TRBJ2-5|TRBV7-9
CASSPGLAETQYF
>TRBJ2-3|TRBV27
CASREPGPPTLGTDTQYF
>TRBJ2-7|TRBV2
CASSGGLEQYF
>TRBJ2-2|TRBV10-3
CAISGGLLAGATTTNTGELFF
>TRBJ2-7|TRBV3-1/TRBV3-2
CASSQEVYYEQYF
>TRBJ2-1|TRBV5-4
CASSFAGGKPYNEQFF
>TRBJ1-6|TRBV5-1
CASSLGTDLGSPLHF
>TRBJ1-2|TRBV2
CASSEETGDGYTF
>TRBJ2-5|TRBV15
CATSRDGTSEETQYF
>TRBJ2-1|TRBV27
CASSLGTSYAYNEQFF
>TRBJ1-5|TRBV2
CASRGTGNQPQHF
>TRBJ1-2|TRBV7-9
CASSPRQGVDYGYTF
>TRBJ2-1|TRBV28
CASRLGVGVDYNEQFF
>TRBJ2-1|TRBV29-1
CSVGVTTGQNEQFF
>TRBJ1-2|TRBV5-4
CASSSGRAVWGYTF
>TRBJ2-1|TRBV5-1
CASSTQVAVYNEQFF
>TRBJ2-7|TRBV19
CASSISLWDRVYEQYF
>TRBJ1-5|TRBV28
CASRSTGDQPQHF
>TRBJ2-1|TRBV11-2
CASSFSGTNYNEQFF
>TRBJ1-1|TRBV19
CASRRTGDTEAFF
>TRBJ2-7|TRBV7-9
CASRRSGRASEQYF
>TRBJ2-1|TRBV27
CASSPPRGSGRNRANEQFF
>TRBJ2-7|TRBV9
CASSAGDAYEQYF
>TRBJ1-5|TRBV7-9
CASSLGAGSSNQPQHF
>TRBJ1-5|TRBV10-3
CAISESSRDAQHF
>TRBJ1-1|TRBV6-5
CASILNTEAFF
>TRBJ2-3|TRBV5-1
CASSRLAGELYTQYF
>TRBJ1-1|TRBV18
CASSLRGGLDEAFF
>TRBJ2-2|TRBV7-3
CASSLSPSTGELFF
>TRBJ2-1|TRBV5-1
CASSLVASGSDEQFF
>TRBJ2-1|TRBV28
CASSRAGVTNEQFF
>TRBJ1-1|TRBV2
CASNLDRAFEAFF
>TRBJ1-2|TRBV5-1
CASSLRTGVFYTF
>TRBJ1-5|TRBV28
CASNVFDQPQHF
>TRBJ1-5|TRBV28
CASRAGGGRSNQPQHF
>TRBJ1-3|TRBV6-5
CASSYSRQGSGNTIYF
>TRBJ2-4|TRBV9
CASSLNAGGPDIQYF
>TRBJ1-3|TRBV5-6
CASSEAGVNTIYF